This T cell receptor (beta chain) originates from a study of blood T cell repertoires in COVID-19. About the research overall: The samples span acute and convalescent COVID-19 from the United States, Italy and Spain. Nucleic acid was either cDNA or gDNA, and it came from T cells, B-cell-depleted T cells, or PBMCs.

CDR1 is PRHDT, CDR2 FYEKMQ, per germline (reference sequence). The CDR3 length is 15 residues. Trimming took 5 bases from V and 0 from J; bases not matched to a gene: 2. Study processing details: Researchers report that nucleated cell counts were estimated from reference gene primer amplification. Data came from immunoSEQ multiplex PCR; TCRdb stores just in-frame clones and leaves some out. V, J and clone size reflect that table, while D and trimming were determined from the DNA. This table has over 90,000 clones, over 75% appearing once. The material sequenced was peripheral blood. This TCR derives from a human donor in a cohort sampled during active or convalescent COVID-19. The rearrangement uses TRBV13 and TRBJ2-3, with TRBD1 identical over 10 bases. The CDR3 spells CASSRQGASTDTQYF. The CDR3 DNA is TGTGCCAGCAGCCGACAGGGGGCAAGCACAGATACGCAGTATTTT.